These 7 T cell receptor beta chains originate from one sample sequenced in a study of T cell responses to AZD1222 COVID-19 vaccine. Assay used: immunoSEQ multiplex PCR; TCRdb lists only in-frame clones, some missing. Of around 100,000 clones in the sample, about 86% were seen once. The sample was peripheral blood, taken on day 0 of AZD1222 vaccination. Receptors originate from an adult in good health.

The chain combines TRBV7-2 with TRBJ2-3, with D maybe TRBD2 (5 bases). The V end was cut by 8 bases, the J end by 5 bases, with 11 bases between. Germline loops: CDR1 SGHTA, CDR2 FQGNSA. The length of the CDR3 is 12 residues. The CDR3 nucleotides are TGTGCCAGCTCGAGGGCCGGAGATACGCAGTATTTT. Amino acids: CASSRAGDTQYF. The whole variable domain, filled in from reference TRBV7-2 and TRBJ2-3, reads GAGVSQSPSNKVTEKGKDVELRCDPISGHTALYWYRQSLGQGLEFLIYFQGNSAPDKSGLPSDRFSAERTGGSVSTLTIQRTQQEDSAVYLCASSRAGDTQYFGPGTRLTVL.

This chain joins TRBV27 and TRBJ1-1; D may be TRBD1 (5 bases). This CDR3 has 16 residues. V shed 6 bases and J shed 3 bases, with 20 bases lying between them. Per the germline V gene, CDR1 is MNHEY and CDR2 is SMNVEV (reference sequence). The CDR3 DNA is TGTGCCAGCAGCAAAATTGGGGCAGGGCGGGACACTGAAGCTTTCTTT. Translation: CASSKIGAGRDTEAFF.

The chain carries TRBV14 and TRBJ2-1; a possible D gene is TRBD2 (6 bases). Germline loops: CDR1 SGHDN, CDR2 FVKESK. V was cut by 4 bases and J by 6 bases, with 16 bases left in between. The CDR3 spans 15 residues. The CDR3 nucleotides read TGTGCCAGCAGCCGCGGGACGGTCCGCGGCAATGAGCAGTTCTTC. This codes for CASSRGTVRGNEQFF. Full variable domain (rest looked up from reference TRBV14 and TRBJ2-1): EAGVTQFPSHSVIEKGQTVTLRCDPISGHDNLYWYRRVMGKEIKFLLHFVKESKQDESGMPNNRFLAERTGGTYSTLKVQPAELEDSGVYFCASSRGTVRGNEQFFGPGTRLTVL.

The rearrangement joins TRBV19 to TRBJ2-1; 7 positions match TRBD1. CDR1 and CDR2 from the germline V gene are LNHDA and SQIVND (reference sequence). The J segment lost 7 bases and the V segment lost 10 bases, leaving 13 bases of the junction unmatched. The CDR3 runs 14 residues. This chain's CDR3 is CATLNKGASNEQFF. CDR3 bases: TGTGCCACCTTGAATAAGGGGGCTTCGAATGAGCAGTTCTTC.

This rearrangement joins TRBV18 to TRBJ1-1; D perhaps matches TRBD1 (6 bases). In germline, CDR1 is KGHSH, CDR2 LQKENI. This CDR3 comprises 16 residues. Trimming cost V 2 bases and J 0 bases, with 13 bases left between them. CDR3 sequence (DNA): TGTGCCAGCTCACCAACCCAGGGGCTTTTGAACACTGAAGCTTTCTTT. The encoded protein is CASSPTQGLLNTEAFF.

This chain uses TRBV15 with TRBJ1-3; D unresolved. The CDR3 totals 14 residues. Trimming stripped 0 bases from V and 2 bases from J, with 5 bases between. CDR1 and CDR2 (germline): LNHNV, YYDKDF (reference sequence). The DNA for the CDR3 is TGTGCCACCAGCAGAGATCGCGCTGGAAACACCATATATTTT. Translating gives CATSRDRAGNTIYF.

This sequence joins TRBV5-1 and TRBJ1-4; TRBD1 matches at 9 bases. Germline CDR1 is SGHRS and CDR2 is YFSETQ. The CDR3 is 20 amino acids. After removal of 2 bases from V and 2 bases from J, the junction contained 16 bases not matched to a gene. CDR3 sequence: CASSFIGGQGAAATNEKLFF. Written as DNA, the CDR3 is TGCGCCAGCAGCTTCATTGGGGGACAGGGAGCGGCGGCGACTAATGAAAAACTGTTTTTT.